The clone carrying this T cell receptor (beta chain) was observed many times. The record originates from a study of T cells in Graves' hyperthyroidism and ophthalmopathy. TCR beta CDR3 regions were amplified from RNA. TCR CDR3 underwent first-round RT-PCR with the HTBI primer set. TCRdb ran MiXCR on the multiplex PCR reads and lists one entry per CDR3 protein. Found here are approximately 400,000 distinct CDR3 sequences, around 13% of them singletons; the top ten hold roughly 11%. The CDR3 is 14 amino acids. The germline V and J ends were trimmed by 6 bases and 5 bases, with 16 bases remaining between them. CDR1 and CDR2 from the germline V gene are SNHLY and FYNNEI.

The chain carries TRBV2 and TRBJ2-5; D might be TRBD2 (7 bases). This TCR came from an older woman with Graves' hyperthyroidism. The source material was blood. The CDR3 nucleotides read TGTGCCAGCAGAGGGGGGGCCGGAAGGGAGACCCAGTACTTC. Translating it yields CASRGGAGRETQYF.